This entry features one T cell receptor beta chain sequence. The antigen it binds to is not known. No much larger clonotype is one base removed from it; base qualities were not supplied. TCRbeta CDR3 regions were sequenced with the immunoSEQ Assay. After extraction, genomic DNA underwent amplification by bias-controlled multiplex PCR, followed by high-throughput sequencing. The study's processing was this. To quantify the absolute abundance of every unique TCRbeta CDR3 region, sequences were collapsed and filtered. Usable DNA was measured by amplifying reference genes present in all nucleated cells, and TCRbeta template counts were normalized to that usable DNA to estimate T cell fraction. Repertoire TCRs were annotated as SARS-CoV-2-specific when V gene, CDR3 amino acid sequence and J gene were exactly matched to a known reactive TCR set. The reference SARS-CoV-2 TCR set came from MIRA and was filtered for enrichment in COVID-19-positive ImmuneCODE repertoires, removing public or cross-reactive TCRs. Using the MIRA antigens, annotated TCRs were further analysed by specific ORF or by position within an ORF. Breadth was defined as the number of annotated unique rearrangements divided by the total number of unique productive rearrangements, and depth was defined as the summed frequency of the annotated unique rearrangements. Two-sided Wilcoxon rank-sum tests were applied when comparing TCR breadth between groups. TCRdb holds this immuneACCESS table with in-frame rearrangements only. Some clones are missing; in checked studies, unresolved V genes explain under half, and the rest has no known cause. That table is the source of V, J and clone size, and D and trimming were worked out from the DNA. This sample is represented by roughly 320,000 clones; around four fifths of them were singletons. About 2.1% of the sample goes to the ten largest clones.

This record belongs to a study of Ad26.COV2.S vaccination and SARS-CoV-2 variants (dated by TCRdb to about 2021). Some background on the complete study: Vaccine-arm donors were drawn from COV1001, a multicentre, randomized, double-blind, placebo-controlled phase I-IIa trial of Ad26.COV2.S in healthy adults. Ad26.COV2.S was administered intramuscularly at a dose of 5x10^10 or 1x10^11 viral particles, either as one shot or as two shots given 56 days apart. TCRbeta repertoire sequencing served as the tool for gauging how specific and how broad the SARS-CoV-2-reactive T cell receptors were following Ad26.COV2.S vaccination. The TCR-sequenced set comprised approximately 32 samples: some 19 Ad26.COV2.S vaccine recipients, 5 placebo recipients and 8 SARS-CoV-2 convalescent individuals. Trial participants were randomized into five groups of five: low-dose or high-dose Ad26.COV2.S given once or twice, or placebo on both occasions. Investigators remained blinded to trial group allocation during experiments and outcome assessment. Findings and caveats that apply to the study as a whole: Vaccine and placebo recipients had comparable non-spike TCR breadth, which fits with the vaccine containing only spike. According to the authors, total T cell responses may have been underestimated by the TCR breadth and depth analyses. Compared with placebo recipients, Ad26.COV2.S recipients showed higher spike-specific TCR breadth (P = 0.0014). After vaccination, spike-specific CD8+ and CD4+ T cell responses were reported to show substantial breadth. The study was not powered for comparison of responses between vaccine doses or regimens.

The CDR1 and CDR2 encoded by the germline V gene (reference sequence) are SGHKS and YYEKEE. V is clipped by 2 bases and J by 1 base, and the sequence between their germline boundaries is 12 bases long. Reading from cysteine to phenylalanine, the CDR3 counts 15 amino acids. Only the CDR3 DNA is retained, 45 bases long and in frame from the first base. Explained via the paper, the treatment or condition label denotes: 15 to 20 received Ad26.COV2.S at low or high dose, single or two shots; about 5 received placebo; per-sample allocation not given. For vaccine and placebo recipients, repertoires were sequenced using samples collected on day 63 after the first injection. In Cohort 1b, roughly 26 adults aged 18-55 years were enrolled at a single site in Boston, USA, between 29 July and 7 August 2020. Ad26.COV2.S consisted of a replication-incompetent adenovirus type 26 vector by which a prefusion-stabilized SARS-CoV-2 spike protein from the original Wuhan strain was expressed.

The V gene is TRBV5-5 and the J gene is TRBJ2-5; the D gene assignment is ambiguous. The sequenced sample was peripheral blood, obtained in a trial of Ad26.COV2.S vaccine versus placebo. The sequence was collected from a person between 18 and 60 years old who received the Ad26.COV2.S COVID-19 vaccine or a placebo. In nucleotide form, the sequence is TGTGCCAGCAGCTTAACTATAACCCTCCAAGAGACCCAGTACTTC. Protein translation: CASSLTITLQETQYF.